This TCR beta chain originates from a study of blood T cells in healthy people across ages. From germline, CDR1 is SGHTS and CDR2 YDEGEE. CDR3 length: 17 residues. Germline trimming cut 2 bases from V and 2 bases from J; bases unmatched to any gene: 5. This clonotype was recorded a few times. It was with a sample-barcoded 5' primer and a J-beta primer mix that a second PCR of roughly 6 to 12 cycles was run. All samples yielded 2.5 million or more CDR3-containing paired-end reads. Each CDR3 protein gets one entry after TCRdb re-called the 5' RACE reads with MiXCR. The sample yields a few hundred thousand distinct CDR3 sequences, around a quarter seen once. These data were likewise used in another study, on T cells of mothers and their children. That report adds: In this cohort, donors were a few healthy Caucasian mothers plus their six children.

The receptor comes from a boy aged 2 to 9 in good health. The specimen sequenced was blood. The rearrangement joins TRBV5-8 to TRBJ2-5; TRBD2 matches 14 bases. CDR3 amino acids: CASSFGTSGGTQETQYF. Here the CDR3 DNA reads TGTGCCAGCAGCTTCGGGACTAGCGGGGGCACTCAAGAGACCCAGTACTTC.